This T cell receptor beta chain was sequenced in a study of post-analysis software for immune sequencing data. Across the study: Secondary progressive, relapsing-remitting and progressive-relapsing multiple sclerosis were among the included disease courses. Whole-study results and caveats: F measure grouped same-batch samples tightly together. Significantly lower normalized Chao1 diversity was found in patients with multiple sclerosis relative to controls. There were a few TRBV segments more frequent in patients than controls, and TRBV5-6, TRBV5-1 and TRBV20-1 were among them.

Trimming cost V 1 base and J 2 bases, with 16 bases left between them. The CDR3 covers 17 residues. Germline loops: CDR1 SGHTA, CDR2 FQGNSA. TCR beta cDNA libraries had unique molecular identifiers. TCRdb re-derived calls from the PCR reads in MiXCR, one entry per CDR3 protein. The sample includes roughly 670,000 distinct CDR3 sequences, roughly three fifths seen only once; the top ten take 11%. Turning to this clonotype: What it recognizes is unknown.

The sample was blood. The TCR sequence derives from a girl aged 2 to 9 with multiple sclerosis. V gene TRBV7-2 combines with J gene TRBJ2-3; D is unclear. Written as DNA, the CDR3 is TGTGCCAGCAGCTTAGTAGGCGTCTCTTGGGCCACAGATACGCAGTATTTT. Protein: CASSLVGVSWATDTQYF.